Below, one T cell receptor (beta chain) is given with its context. Here immunoSEQ multiplex PCR was the method, and the copy in TCRdb shows in-frame clones only, minus some. This table holds 180,000 or so clones, approximately 83% found once. The source of the sample is a study of blood T cell repertoires in COVID-19. This TCR was sampled from a woman aged 55-70 years who had recovered from COVID-19. Sample: PBMCs or T cells enriched from blood (not recorded which).

The chain's CDR3 is CASKSGTVNTEAFF. The CDR3 coding sequence is TGTGCCAGCAAGTCTGGGACAGTGAACACTGAAGCTTTCTTT. The chain combines TRBV7-9 with TRBJ1-1, with 7 bases aligning to TRBD1. The V gene end was trimmed by 7 bases and the J gene end by 0 bases; junction bases not matched to a gene: 5. This CDR3 is built from 14 residues. CDR1 SEHNR and CDR2 FQNEAQ come from the germline V gene (reference sequence).